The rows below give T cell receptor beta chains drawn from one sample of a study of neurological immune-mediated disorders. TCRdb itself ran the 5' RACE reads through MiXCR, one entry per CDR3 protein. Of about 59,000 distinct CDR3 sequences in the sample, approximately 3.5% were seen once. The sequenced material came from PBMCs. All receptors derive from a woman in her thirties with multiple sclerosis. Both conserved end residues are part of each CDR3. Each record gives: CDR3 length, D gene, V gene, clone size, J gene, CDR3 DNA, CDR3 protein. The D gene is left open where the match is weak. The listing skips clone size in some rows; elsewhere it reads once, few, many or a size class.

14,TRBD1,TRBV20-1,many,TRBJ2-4,TGCAGTGCTAGTTTAGGGGGCCTCGGAAACATTCAGTACTTC,CSASLGGLGNIQYF
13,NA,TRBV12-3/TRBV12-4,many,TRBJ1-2,TGTGCCAGCGGCCCCGAGGGGCTGAATGGCTACACCTTC,CASGPEGLNGYTF
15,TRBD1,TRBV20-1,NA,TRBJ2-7,TGCAGTGCGATTACAGGGGGCGGTAGCTCCTACGAGCAGTACTTC,CSAITGGGSSYEQYF
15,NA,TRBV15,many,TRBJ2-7,TGTGCCACCAGCAGAGGGTCAGGTGCCCCCTACGAGCAGTACTTC,CATSRGSGAPYEQYF
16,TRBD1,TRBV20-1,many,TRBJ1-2,TGCAGTGCCCTGGGGACAGCCGATATCAACAACTATGGCTACACCTTC,CSALGTADINNYGYTF
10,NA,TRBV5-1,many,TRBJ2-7,TGCGCCAGCAGCTCCTACGAGCAGTACTTC,CASSSYEQYF
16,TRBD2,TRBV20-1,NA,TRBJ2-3,TGCAGTGCTAGAGAAGGACTAGCGGGGGGCACAGATACGCAGTATTTT,CSAREGLAGGTDTQYF
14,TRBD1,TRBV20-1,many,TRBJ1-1,TGCAGTGCTCGACAGGGATCGGGGAACACTGAAGCTTTCTTT,CSARQGSGNTEAFF
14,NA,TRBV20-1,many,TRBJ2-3,TGCAGTGCTGCAGGCGTGGGGGGAACAGATACGCAGTATTTT,CSAAGVGGTDTQYF
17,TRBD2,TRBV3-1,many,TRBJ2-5,TGTGCCAGCAGCCCGTCGGTGCCGGGAGGGCCACAAGAGACCCAGTACTTC,CASSPSVPGGPQETQYF
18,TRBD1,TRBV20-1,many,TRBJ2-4,TGCAGTGCTGCGGACCTGGACCTAGCCGCAGGGGACAGGGGCATTCAGTACTTC,CSAADLDLAAGDRGIQYF
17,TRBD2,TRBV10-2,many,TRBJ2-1,TGCGCCAGCAGTGAGCTGGGACTAGCGGGGAGGGTGGTTGAGCAGTTCTTC,CASSELGLAGRVVEQFF
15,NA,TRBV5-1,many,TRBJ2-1,TGCGCCAGCAGCTTGGGTCCGGGCGGGTACAATGAGCAGTTCTTC,CASSLGPGGYNEQFF
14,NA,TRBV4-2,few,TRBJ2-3,TGTGCCAGCAGCCAAGGTCAGGGTTCAGATACGCAGTATTTT,CASSQGQGSDTQYF
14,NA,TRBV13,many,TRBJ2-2,TGTGCCAGCAGCTCACGGCGTAGCGCCGGGGAGCTGTTTTTT,CASSSRRSAGELFF
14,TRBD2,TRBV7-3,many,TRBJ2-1,TGTGCCAGCAAGGCTAGCGGGGACCACAATGAGCAGTTCTTC,CASKASGDHNEQFF
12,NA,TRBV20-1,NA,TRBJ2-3,TGCAGTGCCCCGTCGGTAATGGATACGCAGTATTTT,CSAPSVMDTQYF
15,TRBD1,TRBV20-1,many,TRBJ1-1,TGCAGTACGATACAGGGGGCTCGGATGAACACTGAAGCTTTCTTT,CSTIQGARMNTEAFF